The rows below give T cell receptor beta chains drawn from one sample of a study of blood T cell repertoires in COVID-19. TCRdb's copy holds only in-frame clones and misses some; the assay was immunoSEQ multiplex PCR. The sample consists of over 600,000 clones, approximately 90% of them appearing once. Material for sequencing was peripheral blood. The receptor set was obtained from a young woman with acute or convalescent COVID-19. Each CDR3 is given with its conserved first and last residue. D genes are given only for firm matches. Some rows have no size entry. The others give once, few or many, or a class for an expanded clone.

D	V	length	size	J	CDR3	DNA
TRBD1	TRBV6-1	15	.	TRBJ1-2	CASSEGGQGGDGYTF	TGTGCCAGCAGTGAAGGCGGACAGGGAGGGGATGGCTACACCTTC
TRBD2	TRBV3-1/TRBV3-2	16	.	TRBJ2-1	CASSPWASGAYNEQFF	TGTGCCAGCAGCCCATGGGCTAGCGGGGCTTACAATGAGCAGTTCTTC
TRBD2	TRBV3-1/TRBV3-2	18	.	TRBJ2-3	CASSHSLAGGPVPDTQYF	TGTGCCAGCAGCCATAGCCTAGCGGGGGGGCCAGTCCCAGATACGCAGTATTTT
.	TRBV6-5	15	once	TRBJ1-2	CASSYASTGVNGYTF	TGTGCCAGCAGTTACGCGTCGACAGGCGTGAATGGCTACACCTTC
TRBD1	TRBV27	15	.	TRBJ1-2	CASSLYGRGNYGYTF	TGTGCCAGCAGTTTATATGGCAGGGGGAACTATGGCTACACCTTC
TRBD1	TRBV7-8	16	.	TRBJ1-5	CASSGGTGFENQPQHF	TGTGCCAGCAGCGGGGGGACAGGTTTTGAGAATCAGCCCCAGCATTTT
TRBD1	TRBV10-3	18	.	TRBJ2-3	CAISESTGSGSSTDTQYF	TGTGCCATCAGTGAGTCGACAGGGTCGGGCTCGAGCACAGATACGCAGTATTTT
.	TRBV6-6	12	.	TRBJ1-2	CASSQLLYGYTF	TGTGCCAGCAGTCAACTTCTCTATGGCTACACCTTC
TRBD2	TRBV7-2	16	.	TRBJ2-2	CASSARGTSRTGELFF	TGTGCCAGCAGCGCTAGGGGGACTAGCAGAACCGGGGAGCTGTTTTTT
.	TRBV5-4	14	.	TRBJ2-7	CASSLAGLGDEQYF	TGTGCCAGCAGCTTAGCCGGGCTCGGGGACGAGCAGTACTTC
.	TRBV2	12	.	TRBJ2-3	CASSSARGTQYF	TGTGCCAGCAGTTCCGCACGGGGTACGCAGTATTTT
.	TRBV5-4	13	.	TRBJ1-2	CASSSQPNYGYTF	TGTGCCAGCAGCTCACAACCTAACTATGGCTACACCTTC
.	TRBV11-2	17	.	TRBJ2-7	CASKAEPRGGLRYEQYF	TGTGCCAGCAAGGCAGAACCTCGAGGGGGTCTTAGGTACGAGCAGTACTTC
.	TRBV30	16	few	TRBJ1-2	CAWSSPGTTGNYGYTF	TGTGCCTGGTCCAGTCCCGGGACAACCGGCAACTATGGCTACACCTTC
TRBD1	TRBV2	14	.	TRBJ1-2	CARARTGARYGYTF	TGTGCCAGGGCTCGGACAGGGGCCCGCTATGGCTACACCTTC
.	TRBV9	15	.	TRBJ1-1	CASSVPTAGNTEAFF	TGTGCCAGCAGCGTCCCTACGGCGGGGAACACTGAAGCTTTCTTT
TRBD1	TRBV5-6	14	few	TRBJ1-6	CASSRTGLNSPLHF	TGTGCCAGCAGCAGGACAGGTCTCAATTCACCCCTCCACTTT
TRBD2	TRBV7-2	19	.	TRBJ2-3	CASSGPPPMAGVDTDTQYF	TGTGCCAGCAGTGGCCCTCCCCCTATGGCGGGGGTGGACACAGATACGCAGTATTTT
.	TRBV30	11	.	TRBJ2-2	CAWSGPGELFF	TGTGCCTGGAGTGGGCCCGGGGAGCTGTTTTTT
.	TRBV10-1	10	once	TRBJ1-2	CASKSGGYTF	TGCGCCAGCAAGAGTGGTGGCTACACCTTC
TRBD1	TRBV4-1	18	.	TRBJ2-7	CASSQDTLPTGFAGEQYF	TGCGCCAGCAGCCAAGATACCCTCCCGACAGGGTTCGCGGGCGAGCAGTACTTC
TRBD1	TRBV5-5	16	.	TRBJ2-7	CASSLAIRTGMYEQYF	TGTGCCAGCAGCTTGGCCATTAGGACAGGGATGTACGAGCAGTACTTC
TRBD1	TRBV6-6	18	.	TRBJ1-6	CASSRSLLPGQGPSPLHF	TGTGCCAGCAGTCGATCACTTCTGCCGGGACAGGGACCATCACCCCTCCACTTT
.	TRBV29-1	13	.	TRBJ1-2	CSVENGFDYGYTF	TGCAGCGTTGAAAACGGGTTCGACTATGGCTACACCTTC
.	TRBV9	17	.	TRBJ1-2	CASSVDSRGELDYGYTF	TGTGCCAGCAGCGTAGACTCCCGGGGGGAATTGGACTATGGCTACACCTTC
TRBD1	TRBV6-5	16	.	TRBJ2-2	CASSYEQGVGTGELFF	TGTGCCAGCAGTTACGAACAGGGGGTAGGCACCGGGGAGCTGTTTTTT
.	TRBV9	15	.	TRBJ2-3	CASSDAGLAEDTQYF	TGTGCCAGCAGCGACGCGGGACTCGCGGAAGATACGCAGTATTTT
.	TRBV11-2	13	.	TRBJ2-7	CASSSGAGDEQYF	TGTGCCAGCAGCTCCGGGGCAGGGGACGAGCAGTACTTC
TRBD1	TRBV6-2/TRBV6-3	16	once	TRBJ1-2	CASSYRATGKNNGYTF	TGTGCCAGCAGTTACAGGGCGACAGGGAAGAACAATGGCTACACCTTC
.	TRBV6-4	14	.	TRBJ1-1	CASSPTQTNTEAFF	TGTGCCAGCAGCCCGACTCAGACGAACACTGAAGCTTTCTTT
TRBD1	TRBV14	16	.	TRBJ1-1	CASSTYRGLVNTEAFF	TGTGCCAGCAGCACTTACAGGGGGCTTGTCAACACTGAAGCTTTCTTT
.	TRBV4-3	14	.	TRBJ1-2	CASSQWPGNYGYTF	TGCGCCAGCAGCCAATGGCCAGGAAACTATGGCTACACCTTC
TRBD2	TRBV2	16	.	TRBJ2-3	CASRGLALPQADTQYF	TGTGCCAGCAGGGGACTAGCGTTGCCCCAAGCGGATACGCAGTATTTT
TRBD1	TRBV5-4	14	.	TRBJ2-7	CASSKQGISYEQYF	TGTGCCAGCAGCAAACAGGGGATCTCCTACGAGCAGTACTTC
TRBD2	TRBV19	16	.	TRBJ2-7	CASSTLTSGGTYEQYF	TGTGCCAGTAGTACCCTGACTAGCGGGGGAACCTACGAGCAGTACTTC
.	TRBV5-6	14	.	TRBJ2-7	CASSLEATPYEQYF	TGTGCCAGCAGCTTGGAAGCCACTCCCTACGAGCAGTACTTC
.	TRBV4-3	16	.	TRBJ1-4	CASSRFDSNPNEKLFF	TGCGCCAGCAGTCGTTTTGACTCTAACCCAAATGAAAAACTGTTTTTT
.	TRBV24-1	14	.	TRBJ1-5	CATSDDGTYQPQHF	TGTGCCACCAGTGATGATGGGACATATCAGCCCCAGCATTTT
.	TRBV3-1/TRBV3-2	13	.	TRBJ2-3	CASSQDYTDTQYF	TGTGCCAGCAGCCAAGACTACACAGATACGCAGTATTTT
.	TRBV5-1	13	.	TRBJ1-1	CASSLDRADEAFF	TGCGCCAGCAGCTTGGACAGGGCGGATGAAGCTTTCTTT
.	TRBV12-3/TRBV12-4	12	.	TRBJ2-3	CASSPDSNTQYF	TGTGCCAGCAGTCCGGACAGTAATACGCAGTATTTT
.	TRBV18	13	.	TRBJ1-2	CASSPDSQNGYTF	TGTGCCAGCTCACCTGACAGCCAGAATGGCTACACCTTC
.	TRBV7-8	14	few	TRBJ1-2	CASSSGHSNYGYTF	TGTGCCAGCAGCTCAGGACATTCCAACTATGGCTACACCTTC
TRBD2	TRBV7-2	14	once	TRBJ2-7	CASSLSGGNYEQYF	TGTGCCAGCAGCTTATCCGGGGGGAACTACGAGCAGTACTTC
.	TRBV12-3/TRBV12-4	12	.	TRBJ1-1	CASSLIRTEAFF	TGTGCCAGCAGTTTAATCCGCACTGAAGCTTTCTTT
TRBD1	TRBV5-1	14	.	TRBJ1-1	CASTEDRGATEAFF	TGCGCCAGCACCGAGGACAGGGGGGCCACTGAAGCTTTCTTT
.	TRBV12-3/TRBV12-4	13	once	TRBJ2-2	CATGESNTGELFF	TGTGCCACTGGGGAGTCGAACACCGGGGAGCTGTTTTTT
TRBD1	TRBV6-5	15	.	TRBJ1-2	CASRGNTGTDYGYTF	TGTGCCAGCAGAGGGAATACCGGGACAGATTATGGCTACACCTTC
TRBD2	TRBV7-9	13	.	TRBJ2-7	CASSLAWGGEQYF	TGTGCCAGCAGCTTAGCGTGGGGGGGAGAGCAGTACTTC
TRBD1	TRBV9	14	.	TRBJ2-1	CASSGDSSYNEQFF	TGTGCCAGCAGCGGGGACAGCTCCTACAATGAGCAGTTCTTC
.	TRBV7-9	15	.	TRBJ2-1	CASSLAGVQGNEQFF	TGTGCCAGCAGTCTCGCGGGGGTCCAGGGGAATGAGCAGTTCTTC
TRBD2	TRBV7-2	16	few	TRBJ2-3	CASSSSGGRSTDTQYF	TGTGCCAGCAGCTCTAGCGGGGGTCGAAGCACAGATACGCAGTATTTT
TRBD1	TRBV7-2	15	.	TRBJ1-2	CASSLTGTVLGGYTF	TGTGCCAGCAGCTTAACCGGGACAGTTTTGGGTGGCTACACCTTC
TRBD1	TRBV5-5	18	.	TRBJ1-6	CASSSTRTGGSYNSPLHF	TGTGCCAGCAGCTCGACTCGGACAGGGGGCTCCTATAATTCACCCCTCCACTTT
.	TRBV7-2	14	once	TRBJ1-4	CASSPRASSEKLFF	TGTGCCAGCAGCCCCAGGGCTAGTAGTGAAAAACTGTTTTTT
TRBD2	TRBV7-9	15	.	TRBJ2-1	CASRELAGGTHEQFF	TGTGCCAGCAGAGAACTAGCGGGGGGTACCCATGAGCAGTTCTTC
.	TRBV7-9	13	.	TRBJ2-5	CASSLSSAETQYF	TGTGCCAGCAGCCTCTCCAGCGCCGAGACCCAGTACTTC
TRBD1	TRBV18	16	.	TRBJ2-3	CASSLSRDRGRNTQYF	TGTGCCAGCTCACTATCCCGGGACAGGGGGCGAAATACGCAGTATTTT
TRBD2	TRBV13	16	.	TRBJ2-1	CASSPTEAGGPHEQFF	TGTGCCAGCAGCCCGACGGAAGCGGGGGGGCCGCATGAGCAGTTCTTC